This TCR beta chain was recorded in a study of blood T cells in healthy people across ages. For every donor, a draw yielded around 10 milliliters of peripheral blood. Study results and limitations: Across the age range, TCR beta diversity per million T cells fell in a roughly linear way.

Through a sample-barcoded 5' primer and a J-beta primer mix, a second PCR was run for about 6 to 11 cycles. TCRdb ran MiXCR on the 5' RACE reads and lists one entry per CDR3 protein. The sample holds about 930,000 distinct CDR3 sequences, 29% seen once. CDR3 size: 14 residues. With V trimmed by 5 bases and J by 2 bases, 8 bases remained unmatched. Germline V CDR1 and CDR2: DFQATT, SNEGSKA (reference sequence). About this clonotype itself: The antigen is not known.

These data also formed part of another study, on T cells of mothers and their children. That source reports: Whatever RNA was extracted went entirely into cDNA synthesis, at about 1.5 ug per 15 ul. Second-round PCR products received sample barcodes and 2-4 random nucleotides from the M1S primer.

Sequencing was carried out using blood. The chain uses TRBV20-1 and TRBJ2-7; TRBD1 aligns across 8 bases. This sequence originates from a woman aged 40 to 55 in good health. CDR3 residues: CSAGDRKNAYEQYF. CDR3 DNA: TGCAGTGCTGGGGACAGGAAAAACGCCTACGAGCAGTACTTC.